This TCR beta chain derives from a study of blood T cell repertoires in COVID-19. Study overall: The study drew acute and convalescent COVID-19 samples from the United States, Italy and Spain. T cells, B-cell-depleted T cells, or PBMCs provided the cDNA or gDNA that served as material.

The V gene end was trimmed by 10 bases and the J gene end by 7 bases; junction bases not matched to a gene: 8. Germline V gene sequence: CDR1 ENHRY, CDR2 SYGVKD. This CDR3 region has 13 residues. In the original analysis: It was from reference gene primer amplification that nucleated cell counts were estimated. Sequencing used immunoSEQ multiplex PCR; TCRdb keeps in-frame clones, though not all of them. V and J calls and clone size are those listed in that table; D and trimming were worked out from the DNA. The table shows 35,000 to 50,000 clones, with about 85% occurring only once. The clonotype originates from a human donor in a cohort sampled during active COVID-19. The sample taken for sequencing was peripheral blood. This chain connects TRBV10-3 to TRBJ1-4; 8 positions match TRBD1. The CDR3: CATGQGPGEKLFF. CDR3 coding DNA: TGTGCCACCGGACAGGGACCGGGTGAAAAACTGTTTTTT.